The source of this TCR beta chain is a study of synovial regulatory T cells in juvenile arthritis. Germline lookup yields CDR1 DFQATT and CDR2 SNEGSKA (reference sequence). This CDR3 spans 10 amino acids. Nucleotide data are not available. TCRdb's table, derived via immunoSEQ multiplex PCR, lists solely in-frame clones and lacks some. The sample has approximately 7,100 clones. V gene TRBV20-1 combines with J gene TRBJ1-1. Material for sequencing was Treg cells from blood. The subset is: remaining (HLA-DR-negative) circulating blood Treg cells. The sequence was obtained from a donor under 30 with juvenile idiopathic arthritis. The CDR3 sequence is CSAINTEAFF.